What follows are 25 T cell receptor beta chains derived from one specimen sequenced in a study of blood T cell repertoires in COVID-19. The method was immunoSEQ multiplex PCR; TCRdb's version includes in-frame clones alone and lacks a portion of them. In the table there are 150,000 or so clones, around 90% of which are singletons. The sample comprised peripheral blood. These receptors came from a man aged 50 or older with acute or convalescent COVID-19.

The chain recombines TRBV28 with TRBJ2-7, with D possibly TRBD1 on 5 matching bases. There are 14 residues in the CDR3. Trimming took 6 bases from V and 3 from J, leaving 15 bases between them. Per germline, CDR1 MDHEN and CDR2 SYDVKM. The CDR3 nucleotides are TGTGCCAGCAGCCCTGGTGGCAGGGTCTACGAGCAGTACGTC. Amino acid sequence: CASSPGGRVYEQYV.

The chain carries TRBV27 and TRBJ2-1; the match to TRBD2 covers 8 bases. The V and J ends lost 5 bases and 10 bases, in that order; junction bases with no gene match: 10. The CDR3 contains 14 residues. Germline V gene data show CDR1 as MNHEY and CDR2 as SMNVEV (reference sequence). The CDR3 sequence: CASSRRAGVWEQFF. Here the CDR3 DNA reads TGTGCCAGCAGTCGCCGAGCGGGGGTCTGGGAGCAGTTCTTC.

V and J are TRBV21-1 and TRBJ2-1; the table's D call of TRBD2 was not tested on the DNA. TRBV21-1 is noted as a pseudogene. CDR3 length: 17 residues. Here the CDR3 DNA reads TGTGCCAGCAGCCTGAGCTGGGTTAGCTGGCCTTTTAATGAGCAGTTCTTC. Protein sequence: CASSLSWVSWPFNEQFF.

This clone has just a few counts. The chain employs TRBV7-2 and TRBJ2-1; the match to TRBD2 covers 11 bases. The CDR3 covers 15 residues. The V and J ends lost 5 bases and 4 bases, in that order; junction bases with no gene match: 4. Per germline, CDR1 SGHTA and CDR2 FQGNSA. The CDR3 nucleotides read TGTGCCAGCAGCACCCGGACTAGCGGGTACAATGAGCAGTTCTTC. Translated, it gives CASSTRTSGYNEQFF.

CDR3 nucleotide sequence: TGCAGCGTTGAAGTTCAATACCTATACAATGAGCAGTTCTTC. Amino acid sequence: CSVEVQYLYNEQFF. J is TRBJ2-1 and V is TRBV29-1; D remains unclear. This CDR3 comprises 14 residues. Trimming stripped 1 base from V and 4 bases from J, with 11 bases between. The germline V gene encodes CDR1 SQVTM and CDR2 ANQGSEA.

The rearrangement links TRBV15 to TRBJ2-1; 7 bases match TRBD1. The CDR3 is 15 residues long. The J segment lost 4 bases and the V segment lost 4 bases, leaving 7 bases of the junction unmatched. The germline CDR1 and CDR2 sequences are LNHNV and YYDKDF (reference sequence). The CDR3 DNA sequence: TGTGCCACCAGCATCTCACAGGGGAATTACAATGAGCAGTTCTTC. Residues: CATSISQGNYNEQFF.

The CDR3 is CASRPTGFYNSPLHF. CDR3 sequence (DNA): TGTGCCAGCAGGCCCACAGGATTCTATAATTCACCCCTCCACTTT. The chain employs TRBV27 and TRBJ1-6; possibly TRBD1 for D (5 bases). The V gene lost 6 bases and the J gene lost 3 bases, with 12 bases spanning the gap. This CDR3 contains 15 residues. Germline CDR1 is MNHEY and CDR2 is SMNVEV (reference sequence).

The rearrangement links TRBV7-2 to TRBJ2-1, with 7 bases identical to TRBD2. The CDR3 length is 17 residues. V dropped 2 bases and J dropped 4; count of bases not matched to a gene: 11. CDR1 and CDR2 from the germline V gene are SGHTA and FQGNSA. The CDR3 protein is CASSLTPLAANYNEQFF. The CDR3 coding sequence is TGTGCCAGCAGCTTAACGCCGCTAGCGGCCAATTACAATGAGCAGTTCTTC.

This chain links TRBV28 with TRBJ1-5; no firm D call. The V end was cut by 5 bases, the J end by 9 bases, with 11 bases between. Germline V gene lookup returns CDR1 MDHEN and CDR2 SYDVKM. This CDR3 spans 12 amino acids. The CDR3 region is CASSLQSTPQHF. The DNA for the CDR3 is TGTGCCAGCAGTCTACAGTCTACGCCCCAGCATTTT.

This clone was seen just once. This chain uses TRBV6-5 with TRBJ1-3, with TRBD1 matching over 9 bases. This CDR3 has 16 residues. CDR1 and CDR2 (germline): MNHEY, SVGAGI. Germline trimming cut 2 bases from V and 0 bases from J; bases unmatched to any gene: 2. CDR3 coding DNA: TGTGCCAGCAGTTACGGACAGGGGAGCTCTGGAAACACCATATATTTT. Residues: CASSYGQGSSGNTIYF.

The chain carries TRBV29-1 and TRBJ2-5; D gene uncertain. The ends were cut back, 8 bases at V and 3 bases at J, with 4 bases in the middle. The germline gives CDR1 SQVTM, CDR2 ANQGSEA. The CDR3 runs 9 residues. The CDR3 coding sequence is TGCAGCCTAGAAGAGACCCAGTACTTC. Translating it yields CSLEETQYF.

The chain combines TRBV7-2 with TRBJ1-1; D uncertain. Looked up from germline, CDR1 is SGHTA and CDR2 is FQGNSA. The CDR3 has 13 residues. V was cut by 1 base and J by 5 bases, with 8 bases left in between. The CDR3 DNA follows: TGTGCCAGCAGCTTAGGAGTTTTTACTGAAGCTTTCTTT. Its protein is CASSLGVFTEAFF.

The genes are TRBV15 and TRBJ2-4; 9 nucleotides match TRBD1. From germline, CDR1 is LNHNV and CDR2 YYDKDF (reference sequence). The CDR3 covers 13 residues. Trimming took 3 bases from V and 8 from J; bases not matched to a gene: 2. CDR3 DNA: TGTGCCACCAGCAGGGACAGGGGAGACATTCAGTACTTC. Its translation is CATSRDRGDIQYF.

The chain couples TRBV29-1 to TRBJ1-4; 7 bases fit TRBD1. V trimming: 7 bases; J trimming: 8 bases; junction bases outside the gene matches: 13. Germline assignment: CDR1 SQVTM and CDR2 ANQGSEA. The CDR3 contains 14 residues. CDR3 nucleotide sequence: TGCAGCGCCGCCCGACAGGGAAGAGGAGAAAAACTGTTTTTT. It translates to CSAARQGRGEKLFF.

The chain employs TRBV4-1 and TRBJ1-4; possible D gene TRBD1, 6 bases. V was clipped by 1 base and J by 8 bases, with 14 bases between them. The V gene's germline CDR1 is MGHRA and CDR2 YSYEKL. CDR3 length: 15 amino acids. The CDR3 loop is CASSQGIPRGEKLFF. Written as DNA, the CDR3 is TGCGCCAGCAGCCAAGGGATACCGAGGGGGGAAAAACTGTTTTTT.

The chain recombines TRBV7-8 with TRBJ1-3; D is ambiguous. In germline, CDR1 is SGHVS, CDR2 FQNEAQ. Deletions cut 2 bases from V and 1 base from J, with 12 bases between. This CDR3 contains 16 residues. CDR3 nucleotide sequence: TGTGCCAGCAGCTTACGGGTTTTCGTATCTGGAAACACCATATATTTT. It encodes CASSLRVFVSGNTIYF.

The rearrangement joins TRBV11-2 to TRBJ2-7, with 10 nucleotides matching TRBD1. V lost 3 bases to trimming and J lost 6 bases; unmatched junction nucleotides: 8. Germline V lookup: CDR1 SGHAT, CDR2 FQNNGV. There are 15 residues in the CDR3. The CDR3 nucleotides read TGTGCCAGCAGCTTTACCGGGACAGGGGCTTTCGAGCAGTACTTC. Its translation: CASSFTGTGAFEQYF.

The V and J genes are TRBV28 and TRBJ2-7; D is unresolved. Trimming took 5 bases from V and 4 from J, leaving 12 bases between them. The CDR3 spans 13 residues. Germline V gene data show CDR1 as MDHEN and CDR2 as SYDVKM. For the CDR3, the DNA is TGTGCCAGCAGTCCCCTTCACATTTACGAGCAGTACGTC. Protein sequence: CASSPLHIYEQYV.

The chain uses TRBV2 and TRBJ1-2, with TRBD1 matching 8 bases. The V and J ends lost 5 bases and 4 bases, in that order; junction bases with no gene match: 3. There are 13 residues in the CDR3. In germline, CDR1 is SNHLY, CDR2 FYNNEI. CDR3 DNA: TGTGCCAGCAGTAGACAGGGGATCTATGGCTACACCTTC. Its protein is CASSRQGIYGYTF.

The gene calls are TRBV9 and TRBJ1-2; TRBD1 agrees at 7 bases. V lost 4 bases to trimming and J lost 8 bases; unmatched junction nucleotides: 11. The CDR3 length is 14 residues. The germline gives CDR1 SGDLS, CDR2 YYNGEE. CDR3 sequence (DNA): TGTGCCAGCAGCCCTCGGGACAGTCTGGGAGGCTACACCTTC. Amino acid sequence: CASSPRDSLGGYTF.

CDR3 amino acids: CASSKKGREDYSNQPQHF. The CDR3 region has the DNA TGTGCCAGTAGTAAAAAGGGAAGGGAGGACTATAGCAATCAGCCCCAGCATTTT. J is TRBJ1-5 and V is TRBV19; D is unresolved. Germline CDR1 LNHDA, CDR2 SQIVND (reference sequence). Between the trimmed V and J ends, which lost 4 bases and 0 bases, there was a span of 19 bases. This CDR3 region has 18 residues.

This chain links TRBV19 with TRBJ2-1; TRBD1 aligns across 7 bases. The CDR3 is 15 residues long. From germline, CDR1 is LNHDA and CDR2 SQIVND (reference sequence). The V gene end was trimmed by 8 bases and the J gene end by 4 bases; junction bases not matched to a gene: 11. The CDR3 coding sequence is TGTGCCAGTGCGGAGGACAGGCGACCATACAATGAGCAGTTCTTC. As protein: CASAEDRRPYNEQFF.

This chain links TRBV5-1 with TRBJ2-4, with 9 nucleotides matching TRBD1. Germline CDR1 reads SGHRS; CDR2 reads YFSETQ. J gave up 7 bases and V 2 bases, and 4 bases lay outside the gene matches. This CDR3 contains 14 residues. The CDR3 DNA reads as TGCGCCAGCAGCTTAGGACAGGGGATGAACATTCAGTACTTC. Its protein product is CASSLGQGMNIQYF.

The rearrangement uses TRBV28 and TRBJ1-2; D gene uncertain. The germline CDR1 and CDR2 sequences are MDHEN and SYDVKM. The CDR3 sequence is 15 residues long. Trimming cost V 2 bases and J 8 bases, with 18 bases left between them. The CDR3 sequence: CASSLGGSSFVGYTF. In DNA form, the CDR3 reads TGTGCCAGCAGTTTAGGAGGGTCAAGTTTCGTCGGCTACACCTTC.

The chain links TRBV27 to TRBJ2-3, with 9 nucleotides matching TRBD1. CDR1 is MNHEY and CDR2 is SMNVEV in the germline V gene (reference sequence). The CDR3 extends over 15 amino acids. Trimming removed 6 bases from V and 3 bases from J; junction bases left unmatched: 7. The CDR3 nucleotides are TGTGCCAGCAGGCTCCGGGGACAGGGTACAGATACGCAGTATTTT. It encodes CASRLRGQGTDTQYF.